A selection of T cell receptor beta chains follows, all from one sample in a study of blood T cell repertoires in COVID-19. Some clones are missing from TCRdb's copy, which holds only in-frame ones; the method was immunoSEQ multiplex PCR. This sample has a few hundred thousand clones, with 86% found just once. Specimen: peripheral blood. All receptors come from a man in his fifties or sixties with acute or convalescent COVID-19. Both conserved end residues are part of each CDR3. The order of the fields is D gene, J gene, V gene, clone size, CDR3 DNA, CDR3 protein. D genes are given only for firm matches. The size entry is marked missing in some rows and otherwise reads once, few, many or a size class.

D: -
J: TRBJ1-2
V: TRBV7-9
size: -
DNA: TGTGCCAGCAGCTTAGAAGAGGGTGGCTACACCTTC
CDR3: CASSLEEGGYTF

D: -
J: TRBJ2-1
V: TRBV5-1
size: once
DNA: TGCGCCAGCAGCTTGCGGCAGGGGATCGGCAATGAGCAGTTCTTC
CDR3: CASSLRQGIGNEQFF

D: -
J: TRBJ1-1
V: TRBV9
size: -
DNA: TGTGCCAGCAGCGTAGATCCAGGTGTCACTGAAGCTTTCTTT
CDR3: CASSVDPGVTEAFF

D: TRBD2
J: TRBJ2-4
V: TRBV25-1
size: -
DNA: TGTGCCAGCGGAGGGTGGGGACTAGCGGGTCCAATTCAGTACTTC
CDR3: CASGGWGLAGPIQYF

D: TRBD2
J: TRBJ2-1
V: TRBV10-1
size: -
DNA: TGCGCCAGCAATGGAAATTTCCGGGGCGCGGGAGGGTGTCAGTACAATGAGCAGTTCTTC
CDR3: CASNGNFRGAGGCQYNEQFF

D: -
J: TRBJ2-3
V: TRBV5-4
size: -
DNA: TGTGCCAGCAGCTTCATCCGGGGAGATACGCAGTATTTT
CDR3: CASSFIRGDTQYF

D: -
J: TRBJ2-7
V: TRBV6-5
size: -
DNA: TGTGCCAGCGGGCGGACTAACTTCTACGAGCAGTACTTC
CDR3: CASGRTNFYEQYF

D: -
J: TRBJ2-7
V: TRBV7-8
size: once
DNA: TGTGCCAGCAGCTTAAGGGGATATTACGAGCAGTACTTC
CDR3: CASSLRGYYEQYF

D: TRBD1
J: TRBJ1-3
V: TRBV30
size: -
DNA: TGTGCCTGGAGTGGGGACAGAGCCTCTGGAAACACCATATATTTT
CDR3: CAWSGDRASGNTIYF

D: -
J: TRBJ1-1
V: TRBV5-1
size: -
DNA: TGCGCCAGCAGCTTGGAAGGGCAGGGGATCACTGAAGCTTTCTTT
CDR3: CASSLEGQGITEAFF

D: -
J: TRBJ1-1
V: TRBV28
size: -
DNA: TGTGCCAGCAGTTTGGCGACAGGTCCCAACACTGAAGCTTTCTTT
CDR3: CASSLATGPNTEAFF

D: -
J: TRBJ2-4
V: TRBV3-1/TRBV3-2
size: -
DNA: TGTGCCAGCAGCCAAGTCTCGGAGGCCATTCAGTACTTC
CDR3: CASSQVSEAIQYF

D: TRBD2
J: TRBJ2-5
V: TRBV6-6
size: -
DNA: TGTGCCAGCAGTCTTTGGGGACTAGCGGGAGTGGGAGGAGAGACCCAGTACTTC
CDR3: CASSLWGLAGVGGETQYF

D: TRBD1
J: TRBJ2-4
V: TRBV9
size: -
DNA: TGTGCCAGCAGCGGAGACAGGGGAACCAAAAACATTCAGTACTTC
CDR3: CASSGDRGTKNIQYF

D: -
J: TRBJ1-1
V: TRBV7-8
size: -
DNA: TGTGCCAGCAGCTTAGAAGGACAGCAGAACACTGAAGCTTTCTTT
CDR3: CASSLEGQQNTEAFF

D: TRBD2
J: TRBJ2-5
V: TRBV6-5
size: -
DNA: TGTGCCAGCGGCCCGGGACTAGCGACTGAGACCCAGTACTTC
CDR3: CASGPGLATETQYF

D: TRBD2
J: TRBJ2-5
V: TRBV3-1/TRBV3-2
size: -
DNA: TGTGCCAGCAGCCTTGGACTAGCGGGCCTCAGGGAGACCCAGTACTTC
CDR3: CASSLGLAGLRETQYF

D: -
J: TRBJ2-3
V: TRBV4-2
size: -
DNA: TGTGCCAGCAGCCAAGAACTAACCACAGATACGCAGTATTTT
CDR3: CASSQELTTDTQYF

D: TRBD2
J: TRBJ2-1
V: TRBV4-1
size: -
DNA: TGCGCCAGCAGCCAAGCCATACCGCGGACTAGCGGGAGAAATGAGCAGTTCTTC
CDR3: CASSQAIPRTSGRNEQFF

D: -
J: TRBJ2-7
V: TRBV6-5
size: -
DNA: TGTGCCAGCAGTCACCGGGACACAAAAGACGAGCAGTACTTC
CDR3: CASSHRDTKDEQYF

D: TRBD1
J: TRBJ1-2
V: TRBV3-1/TRBV3-2
size: -
DNA: TGTGCCAGCAGCCAAGATACAGGGGGCGCGGGTGGCTACACCTTC
CDR3: CASSQDTGGAGGYTF

D: -
J: TRBJ2-1
V: TRBV30
size: -
DNA: TGTGCCTGGAAGTCGCGCAATGAGCAGTTCTTC
CDR3: CAWKSRNEQFF

D: TRBD2
J: TRBJ2-3
V: TRBV15
size: -
DNA: TGTGCCACCAGCAGATCGGGACTAAGCACAGATACGCAGTATTTT
CDR3: CATSRSGLSTDTQYF

D: -
J: TRBJ2-7
V: TRBV7-6
size: -
DNA: TGTGCCAGCAGCTGGGGGGACAGATCCTACGAGCAGTACTTC
CDR3: CASSWGDRSYEQYF

D: TRBD2
J: TRBJ2-7
V: TRBV7-3
size: -
DNA: TGTGCCAGCAGCTTAATGAGCGGGAGAGGTTACGAGCAGTACTTC
CDR3: CASSLMSGRGYEQYF

D: -
J: TRBJ2-5
V: TRBV7-2
size: -
DNA: TGTGCCAGCAGCCTAGGTCTCGGGGAGACCCAGTACTTC
CDR3: CASSLGLGETQYF

D: -
J: TRBJ2-7
V: TRBV5-1
size: -
DNA: TGCGCCAGCAGCTTGAGTGACCCTAGATCGTCGGAGCAGTACTTC
CDR3: CASSLSDPRSSEQYF

D: TRBD2
J: TRBJ2-1
V: TRBV27
size: -
DNA: TGTGCCAGCAGTCGGACTAGCGGGAGAGGGGTCCGGGACAATGAGCAGTTCTTC
CDR3: CASSRTSGRGVRDNEQFF

D: -
J: TRBJ1-3
V: TRBV9
size: -
DNA: TGTGCCAGCAGCGCCTCGGGGGCTGGAAACACCATATATTTT
CDR3: CASSASGAGNTIYF

D: TRBD1
J: TRBJ1-6
V: TRBV5-4
size: -
DNA: TGTGCCAGCAGCTTCGGTCAGGGGGTTTCACCCCTCCACTTT
CDR3: CASSFGQGVSPLHF

D: TRBD1
J: TRBJ1-4
V: TRBV7-9
size: -
DNA: TGTGCCAGCAGCCCCCCGACAGGGCTGCATGAAAAACTGTTTTTT
CDR3: CASSPPTGLHEKLFF

D: -
J: TRBJ1-4
V: TRBV18
size: once
DNA: TGTGCCAGCTCACCGACAGGCTATAATGAAAAACTGTTTTTT
CDR3: CASSPTGYNEKLFF

D: TRBD1
J: TRBJ1-2
V: TRBV18
size: -
DNA: TGTGCCAGCTCATTGGACAGGGGGCCATTCTATGGCTACACCTTC
CDR3: CASSLDRGPFYGYTF

D: -
J: TRBJ1-5
V: TRBV6-1
size: -
DNA: TGTGCCAGCAGTGGAGGGGGACCCGGGGGCAATCAGCCCCAGCATTTT
CDR3: CASSGGGPGGNQPQHF

D: TRBD1
J: TRBJ1-1
V: TRBV3-1/TRBV3-2
size: -
DNA: TGTGCCAGCAGCCAGATACAGGGGGCTGCTTTCTTT
CDR3: CASSQIQGAAFF

D: -
J: TRBJ1-5
V: TRBV5-8
size: -
DNA: TGTGCCAGCAGCGAGGGGGATCAGCCCCAGCATTTT
CDR3: CASSEGDQPQHF

D: -
J: TRBJ2-2
V: TRBV5-1
size: -
DNA: TGCGCCAGCAGCTGGGGAGGACGGGCGAACACCGGGGAGCTGTTTTTT
CDR3: CASSWGGRANTGELFF

D: -
J: TRBJ1-4
V: TRBV19
size: -
DNA: TGTGCCAGTAGTACCCTCCGGTCCAGAGGGGAAAAACTGTTTTTT
CDR3: CASSTLRSRGEKLFF

D: -
J: TRBJ2-1
V: TRBV19
size: once
DNA: TGTGCCAGTAGTAGCGATTCCTCCTACAATGAGCAGTTCTTC
CDR3: CASSSDSSYNEQFF

D: -
J: TRBJ1-5
V: TRBV24-1
size: few
DNA: TGTGCCACCAGTGATGAGAGTCAGCCCCAGCATTTT
CDR3: CATSDESQPQHF

D: TRBD2
J: TRBJ2-3
V: TRBV10-3
size: -
DNA: TGTGCCACCCGGACTAGCGAACGAAGCACAGATACGCAGTATTTT
CDR3: CATRTSERSTDTQYF

D: -
J: TRBJ2-2
V: TRBV30
size: -
DNA: TGTGCCTGGAGGCCCGGGACGAACACCGGGGAGCTGTTTTTT
CDR3: CAWRPGTNTGELFF

D: -
J: TRBJ1-5
V: TRBV2
size: -
DNA: TGTGCCAGCAGTGATACGGGAGGTCAGCCCCAGCATTTT
CDR3: CASSDTGGQPQHF

D: TRBD2
J: TRBJ2-1
V: TRBV6-5
size: once
DNA: TGTGCCAGCAGTCCTAGCGGAGTCAATGAGCAGTTCTTC
CDR3: CASSPSGVNEQFF

D: -
J: TRBJ1-5
V: TRBV24-1
size: -
DNA: TGTGCCACCAGTGGCGGGGGGCTCAATCAGCCCCAGCATTTT
CDR3: CATSGGGLNQPQHF

D: TRBD1
J: TRBJ1-2
V: TRBV28
size: once
DNA: TGTGCCAGCGGTATAGACAGGACAGGACGGGGCTATGGCTACACCTTC
CDR3: CASGIDRTGRGYGYTF

D: TRBD1
J: TRBJ2-2
V: TRBV24-1
size: once
DNA: TGTGCCACCAGTGAGCAGGGACAGGGCGGGGAGCTGTTTTTT
CDR3: CATSEQGQGGELFF

D: -
J: TRBJ2-5
V: TRBV10-3
size: -
DNA: TGTGCCATCAGTGAGTCTACTAGCAGCGCCGGTGGGGAGACCCAGTACTTC
CDR3: CAISESTSSAGGETQYF

D: -
J: TRBJ1-1
V: TRBV28
size: once
DNA: TGTGCCACCATCCGAGGTGAGGGCCCGGAAGCTTTCTTT
CDR3: CATIRGEGPEAFF

D: -
J: TRBJ2-3
V: TRBV7-2
size: -
DNA: TGTGCCAGCAGCTTAAGGTTGACTAGCACAGATACGCAGTATTTT
CDR3: CASSLRLTSTDTQYF

D: TRBD2
J: TRBJ2-1
V: TRBV24-1
size: -
DNA: TGTGCCACCAGTGATTTGCAAAGGGGACTAGCGGGAGGGGGTGAGCAGTTCTTC
CDR3: CATSDLQRGLAGGGEQFF

D: TRBD1
J: TRBJ1-4
V: TRBV4-3
size: few
DNA: TGCGCCAGCAGCCGAGGACAGGGAGAAAAACTGTTTTTT
CDR3: CASSRGQGEKLFF

D: -
J: TRBJ2-6
V: TRBV6-2/TRBV6-3
size: -
DNA: TGTGCCAGCAGTTACCAGGGCGCTGGGGCCAACGTCCTGACTTTC
CDR3: CASSYQGAGANVLTF

D: -
J: TRBJ2-6
V: TRBV7-9
size: -
DNA: TGTGCCAGCAGCCCAGAGGGGGCTGGGGCCAACGTCCTGACTTTC
CDR3: CASSPEGAGANVLTF

D: TRBD1
J: TRBJ1-4
V: TRBV27
size: -
DNA: TGTGCCAAGCAGGGGGCACGCTCGTTTACAGTCGAAAAACTGTTTTTT
CDR3: CAKQGARSFTVEKLFF

D: TRBD1
J: TRBJ2-7
V: TRBV5-1
size: -
DNA: TGCGCCAGCAGGTTATCCGGGACAGGGTCGTACGAGCAGTACTTC
CDR3: CASRLSGTGSYEQYF

D: TRBD1
J: TRBJ2-2
V: TRBV10-3
size: -
DNA: TGTGCCATCACAGGGACAGGGTTGCTTACCGGGGAGCTGTTTTTT
CDR3: CAITGTGLLTGELFF

D: -
J: TRBJ1-2
V: TRBV6-4
size: -
DNA: TGTGCCAGCAGGCCGGAGGCTTTTGTCTATGGCTACACCTTC
CDR3: CASRPEAFVYGYTF

D: -
J: TRBJ2-3
V: TRBV24-1
size: -
DNA: TGTGCCACCAGTGATTTTGGAGAGCCACCCCATAGCACAGATACGCAGTATTTT
CDR3: CATSDFGEPPHSTDTQYF

D: TRBD1
J: TRBJ1-2
V: TRBV19
size: -
DNA: TGTGCCAGTAGTAACACAGGGGGCGGCTATGGCTACACCTTC
CDR3: CASSNTGGGYGYTF